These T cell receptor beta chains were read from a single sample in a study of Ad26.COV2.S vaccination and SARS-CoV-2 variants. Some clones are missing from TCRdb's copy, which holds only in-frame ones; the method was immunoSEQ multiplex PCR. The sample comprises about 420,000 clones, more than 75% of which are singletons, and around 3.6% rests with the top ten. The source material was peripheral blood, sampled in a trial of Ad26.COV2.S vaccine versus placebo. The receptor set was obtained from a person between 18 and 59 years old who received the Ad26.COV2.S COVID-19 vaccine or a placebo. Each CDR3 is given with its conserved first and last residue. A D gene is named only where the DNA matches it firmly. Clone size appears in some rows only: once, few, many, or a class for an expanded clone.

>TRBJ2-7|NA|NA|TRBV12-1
TGTGCCAGCAGCGCTCGGGATTCCCCTGCCCACGAGCAGTACTTC
CASSARDSPAHEQYF
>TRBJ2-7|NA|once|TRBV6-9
TGTGCCAGCAGTTCTACCGGACAGTACCCTTTAGGACCGGTCTACGAGCAGTACTTC
CASSSTGQYPLGPVYEQYF
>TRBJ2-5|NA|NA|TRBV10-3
TGTGCCATCAGTGAGACGGGACAACGTGAGACCCAGTACTTC
CAISETGQRETQYF
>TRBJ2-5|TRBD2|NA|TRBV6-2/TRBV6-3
TGTGCCAGCAGTTACTCCACTAGCGGGGGGAAGGAGACCCAGTACTTC
CASSYSTSGGKETQYF
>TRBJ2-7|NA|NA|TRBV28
TGTGCCAGCAGTTTGACTCCAAGGTGGGCAGGGATCTACGAGCAGTACTTC
CASSLTPRWAGIYEQYF
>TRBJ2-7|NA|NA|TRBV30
TGTGCCTGTAGATCACGGACAATCTCCTACGAGCAGTACTTC
CACRSRTISYEQYF
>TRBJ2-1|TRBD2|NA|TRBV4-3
TGCGCCAGCAGCCAAGAACCTAGCGGGGGGTACAATGAGCAGTTCTTC
CASSQEPSGGYNEQFF
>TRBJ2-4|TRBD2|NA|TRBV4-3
TGCGCCAGCAGCCAAGATATAGAGAAGTGGACTAGCGGGGGGGCCACTAAAAACATTCAGTACTTC
CASSQDIEKWTSGGATKNIQYF
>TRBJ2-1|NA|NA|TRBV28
TGTGCCAGCAGTTTATTAGTTACGGCAGGGTTAACTGAGCAGTTCTTC
CASSLLVTAGLTEQFF
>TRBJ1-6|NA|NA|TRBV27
TGTGCCAGCAGTTTCGGAACGGGAGTAAAACAGGCGAGCTCCTATAATTCACCCCTCCACTTT
CASSFGTGVKQASSYNSPLHF
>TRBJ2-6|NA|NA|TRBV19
TGTGCCAGTAGTATTTCGGGGGCCGGGGCCAACGTCCTGACTTTC
CASSISGAGANVLTF
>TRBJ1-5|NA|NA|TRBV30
TGTGCCTGGAGTGTAGGTTTCGCGGCAGGGAGTCAGCCCCAGCATTTT
CAWSVGFAAGSQPQHF
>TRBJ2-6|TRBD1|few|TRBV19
TGTGCCAGTAGTGAAAATGCAGGGGGCTTTGGGGCCAACGTCCTGACTTTC
CASSENAGGFGANVLTF
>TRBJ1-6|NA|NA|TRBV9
TGTGCCAGCAGCGACCGGGACGGGGATAATTCACCCCTCCACTTT
CASSDRDGDNSPLHF
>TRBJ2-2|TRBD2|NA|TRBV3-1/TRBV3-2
TGTGCCAGCAGCCAGAGACTAGCGGGCACCGGGGAGCTGTTTTTT
CASSQRLAGTGELFF
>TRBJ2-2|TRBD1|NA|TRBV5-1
TGCGCCAGCAGCTTGGTGTCAGGGGGCGGCGGGGAGCTGTTTTTT
CASSLVSGGGGELFF
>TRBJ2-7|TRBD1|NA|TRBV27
TGTGCCAGCAGTTTCCTCGGACAGGGCGCCTACGAGCAGTACTTC
CASSFLGQGAYEQYF
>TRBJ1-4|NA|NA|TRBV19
TGTGCCAGTAGGACAAGATCCTTAAGGGGGTCGGGAACTAATGAAAAACTGTTTTTT
CASRTRSLRGSGTNEKLFF
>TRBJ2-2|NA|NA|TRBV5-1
TGCGCCAGCAGCTATGGAGGGGACACCGGGGAGCTGTTTTTT
CASSYGGDTGELFF
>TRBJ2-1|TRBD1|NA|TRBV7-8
TGTGCCAGCAGCTTAGCGGTGGGGACAGGGGGGGCGGAGCACAATGGGCAGTTCTTC
CASSLAVGTGGAEHNGQFF
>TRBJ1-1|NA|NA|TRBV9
TGTGCCAGCAGCGTAGGGGTCCGTGGGAATGAAGCTTTCTTT
CASSVGVRGNEAFF
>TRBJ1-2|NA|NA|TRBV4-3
TGCGCCAGCAGCCATGGACGTGGGGTCCTTAGCGGCTACACCTTC
CASSHGRGVLSGYTF
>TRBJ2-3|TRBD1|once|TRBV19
TGTGCCAGTGGGACAGGGAACACAGATACGCAGTATTTT
CASGTGNTDTQYF
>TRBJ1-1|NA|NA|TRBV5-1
TGCGCCAGCACCCTGGACGGCCAAAAAGCTTTCTTT
CASTLDGQKAFF
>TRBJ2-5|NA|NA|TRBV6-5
TGTGCCAGCAGAGCCGAAGGCAGCTCAGAGACCCAGTACTTC
CASRAEGSSETQYF
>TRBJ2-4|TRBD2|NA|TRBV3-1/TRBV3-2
TGTGCCAGCAGCCAAGATTTGGCTAGCGGGTACATTCAGTACTTC
CASSQDLASGYIQYF
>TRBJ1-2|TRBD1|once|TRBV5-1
TGCGCCAGCAGCTTCGACAGGGGCGATAACTATGGCTACACCTTC
CASSFDRGDNYGYTF
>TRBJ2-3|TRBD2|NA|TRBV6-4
TGTGCCAGCAGTGACGGTAGCGGGGTCACAGATACGCAGTATTTT
CASSDGSGVTDTQYF
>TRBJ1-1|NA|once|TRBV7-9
TGTGCCAGCAGCTCCCCGGAGGGGTTGAACACTGAAGCTTTCTTT
CASSSPEGLNTEAFF
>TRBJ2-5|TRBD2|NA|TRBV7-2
TGTGCCAGCAGCTTAGCGGGGTCCGGGGGGGCCCTTTATAATACCCAGTACTTC
CASSLAGSGGALYNTQYF
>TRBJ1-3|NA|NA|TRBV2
TGTGCCAGCAGTGACCGAGCTGGAAACACCATATATTTT
CASSDRAGNTIYF
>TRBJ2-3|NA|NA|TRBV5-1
TGCGCCAGCAGCTTTACGAGGGACCGGGGGACAGATACGCAGTATTTT
CASSFTRDRGTDTQYF
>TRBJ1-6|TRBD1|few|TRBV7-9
TGTGCCAGCAGCTTTGGGACAGGGGACTCACCCCTCCACTTT
CASSFGTGDSPLHF
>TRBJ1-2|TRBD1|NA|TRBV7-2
TGTGCCAGCAGCTCCGGACAGGGGCGGGAGGGCTACACCTTC
CASSSGQGREGYTF
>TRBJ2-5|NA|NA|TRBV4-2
TGTGCCAGCAGCCAAGCCCCGGGGGAGACCCAGTACTTC
CASSQAPGETQYF
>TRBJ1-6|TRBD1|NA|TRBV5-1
TGCGCCAGCAGCATCCGGGACAGAAATTCACCCCTCCACTTT
CASSIRDRNSPLHF
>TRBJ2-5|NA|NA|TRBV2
TGTGCCAGCAGTGACCATTTATTACAACAAGAGACCCAGTACTTC
CASSDHLLQQETQYF
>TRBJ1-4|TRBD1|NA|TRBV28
TGTGCCAGCAGGGACAGGTTCAAGGAAAAACTGTTTTTT
CASRDRFKEKLFF
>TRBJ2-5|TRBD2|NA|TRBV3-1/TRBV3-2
TGTGCCAGCAGCCATCAGTTCACAAGGACGGGAGGGGAGACCCAGTACTTC
CASSHQFTRTGGETQYF
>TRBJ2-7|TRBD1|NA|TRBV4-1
TGCGCCAGCAGCCAAGGGGAGGGACAGGGATACGAGCAGTACTTC
CASSQGEGQGYEQYF
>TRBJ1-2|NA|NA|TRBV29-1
TGCAGCGTTGAAGATCAAAAGGGTTTGCAATACTATGGCTACACCTTC
CSVEDQKGLQYYGYTF
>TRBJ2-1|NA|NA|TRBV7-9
TGTGCCAGCAGCCCCCAAATAGCGAACTCCTACAATGAGCAGTTCTTC
CASSPQIANSYNEQFF
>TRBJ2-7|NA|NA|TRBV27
TGTGCCAGCAGTCAGACTGCAAGCTACGAGCAGTACTTC
CASSQTASYEQYF
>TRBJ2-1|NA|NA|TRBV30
TGTGCCTGGAAGGTACAGACCTTTTACAATGAGCAGTTCTTC
CAWKVQTFYNEQFF
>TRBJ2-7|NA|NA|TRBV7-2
TGTGCCAGCAGCTCGCGGGACAGCCCCTACGAGCAGTACTTC
CASSSRDSPYEQYF
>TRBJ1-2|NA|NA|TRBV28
TGTGCCAGCAGTACTAGGACAGTCTATGGCTACACCTTC
CASSTRTVYGYTF
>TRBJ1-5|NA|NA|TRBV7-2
TGTGCCAGCAGCTTAGGATGGGGGCAGCCCCAGCATTTT
CASSLGWGQPQHF
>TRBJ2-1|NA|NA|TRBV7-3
TGTGCCAGCAGCTTAATGGGGTACAATGAGCAGTTCTTC
CASSLMGYNEQFF
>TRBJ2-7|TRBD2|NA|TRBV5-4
TGTGCCAGCAGCTTGGGGCCAGCGGGGGGCAACTACGAGCAGTACTTC
CASSLGPAGGNYEQYF
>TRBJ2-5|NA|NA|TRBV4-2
TGTGCCAGCTCAGGGGACCAAGAGACCCAGTACTTC
CASSGDQETQYF
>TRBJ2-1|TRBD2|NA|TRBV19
TGTGCCAGTAGAATTAGCGGGGGGGCGGGCAATGAGCAGTTCTTC
CASRISGGAGNEQFF